This T cell receptor (beta chain) came from a study of blood T cell repertoires in COVID-19. The assay was immunoSEQ multiplex PCR, and TCRdb's table has in-frame clones only and misses some. The repertoire has about 36,000 clones, over 60% of them found once; the top ten carry about 2.1%. V was clipped by 5 bases and J by 5 bases; unmatched bases: 10. CDR1 is SGHNT, CDR2 YENEEA, per germline. This CDR3 has 15 amino acids. The clonotype was recovered from a man aged 60-69 years with active COVID-19. The gene calls are TRBV11-3 and TRBJ1-1; 8 bases map to TRBD1. Sequencing input: peripheral blood. The CDR3, as DNA: TGTGCCAGCAGCCCTGGGGACAGGTTCCTGACTGAAGCTTTCTTT. Its translation: CASSPGDRFLTEAFF.